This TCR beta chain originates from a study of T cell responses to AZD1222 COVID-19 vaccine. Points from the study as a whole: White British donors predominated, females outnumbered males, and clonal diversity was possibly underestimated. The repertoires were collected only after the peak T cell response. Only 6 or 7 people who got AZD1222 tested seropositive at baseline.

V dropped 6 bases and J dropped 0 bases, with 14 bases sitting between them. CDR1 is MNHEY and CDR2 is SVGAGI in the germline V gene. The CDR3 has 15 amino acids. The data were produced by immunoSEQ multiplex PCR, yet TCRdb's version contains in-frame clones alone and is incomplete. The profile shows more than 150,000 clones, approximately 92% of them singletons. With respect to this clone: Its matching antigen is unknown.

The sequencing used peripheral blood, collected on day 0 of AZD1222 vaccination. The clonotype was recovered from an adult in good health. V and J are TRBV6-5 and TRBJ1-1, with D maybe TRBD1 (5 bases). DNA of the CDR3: TGTGCCAGCAGGGCTACAGGTCGCATGAACACTGAAGCTTTCTTT. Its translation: CASRATGRMNTEAFF.